Shown below are 27 T cell receptor beta chains from a single sample sequenced in a study of blood T cells in healthy people across ages. Combining a sample-barcoded 5' primer with a J-beta primer mix, a second PCR ran for about 6 to 12 cycles. MiXCR, applied by TCRdb to the 5' RACE reads, yields one record per CDR3 protein. The table includes some 900,000 distinct CDR3 sequences, around 49% detected once. Sequenced material: blood. Every receptor here comes from a man aged 30-40 years in good health.

This chain uses TRBV14 with TRBJ1-4, with D perhaps matching TRBD1 (5 bases). CDR3 length: 16 residues. Germline-derived CDR1 and CDR2 are SGHDN and FVKESK. Deletions cut 4 bases from V and 0 bases from J, with 12 bases between. The CDR3 spells CASSRKPGATNEKLFF. CDR3 in DNA: TGTGCCAGCAGCCGCAAGCCGGGGGCAACTAATGAAAAACTGTTTTTT.

The CDR3 sequence: CASSSATSDSYNEQFF. Here the CDR3 DNA reads TGTGCCAGCAGTTCTGCTACTAGTGACTCCTACAATGAGCAGTTCTTC. The chain carries TRBV6-2 or TRBV6-3 and TRBJ2-1; D is perhaps TRBD2 (5 bases). Germline V lookup: CDR1 MNHEY, CDR2 SVGEGT. CDR3 length equals 16 residues. Trimming took 4 bases from V and 0 from J, leaving 13 bases between them.

This clonotype was detected a few times. This chain links TRBV7-8 with TRBJ2-3; 9 bases align to TRBD2. V gave up 5 bases and J gave up 2 bases; unmatched junction bases: 8. There are 16 residues in the CDR3. Germline values: CDR1 SGHVS, CDR2 FQNEAQ. The CDR3 loop is CASSPLAGALTDTQYF. CDR3 in DNA: TGTGCCAGCAGCCCCTTAGCGGGGGCCCTCACAGATACGCAGTATTTT.

V gene TRBV7-3 combines with J gene TRBJ2-1; D is unclear. V lost 9 bases and J lost 5, with 5 bases in between. The CDR3 length is 10 residues. Germline V gene sequence: CDR1 SGHTA, CDR2 FQGTGA. CDR3 amino acids: CARPNNEQFF. The CDR3, as DNA: TGTGCCAGACCAAACAATGAGCAGTTCTTC.

This rearrangement joins TRBV28 to TRBJ2-4; weak D call: TRBD2 (5 bases). Deletions cut 4 bases from V and 0 bases from J, with 13 bases between. There are 16 residues in the CDR3. Germline loops: CDR1 MDHEN, CDR2 SYDVKM. CDR3 sequence reads: CASSSVLVLAKNIQYF. The CDR3 DNA sequence: TGTGCCAGCAGTTCAGTACTAGTCCTAGCCAAAAACATTCAGTACTTC. Full variable domain (remainder filled in from reference TRBV28 and TRBJ2-4): DVKVTQSSRYLVKRTGEKVFLECVQDMDHENMFWYRQDPGLGLRLIYFSYDVKMKEKGDIPEGYSVSREKKERFSLILESASTNQTSMYLCASSSVLVLAKNIQYFGAGTRLSVL.

In its sample, this clonotype was seen once. A junction end diverges from the germline sequence, so it may reflect a read error. The V call is TRBV28, the J call TRBJ1-1, with a weak D call TRBD1 (6 bases). The CDR3 contains 12 residues. Looked up from germline, CDR1 is MDHEN and CDR2 is SYDVKM. CDR3 in DNA: TGTGCCGGCAGTGTCCTCCAGGGGGAAGCTTTCTTT. Translation: CAGSVLQGEAFF.

This clonotype was seen a few times. The V call is TRBV4-3, the J call TRBJ2-4; 7 nucleotides align to TRBD1. From germline, CDR1 is LGHNA and CDR2 YSLEER. The CDR3 totals 18 residues. Unmatched junction bases numbered 13, after V lost 3 bases and J lost 2 bases. The CDR3 nucleotides read TGCGCCAGCAGCCAGGATGGGAGACAGGGAACGACCAAAAACATTCAGTACTTC. The encoded protein is CASSQDGRQGTTKNIQYF.

The chain couples TRBV29-1 to TRBJ2-3; 11 bases are shared with TRBD2. Unmatched junction bases numbered 11, after V lost 2 bases and J lost 7 bases. The CDR3 is 16 residues long. The germline V gene encodes CDR1 SQVTM and CDR2 ANQGSEA. The CDR3 DNA sequence: TGCAGCGTTGAACAAAGACAAGGGACTAGCGGAAATACGCAGTATTTT. Translation gives CSVEQRQGTSGNTQYF.

CDR3 nucleotide sequence: TGTGCCAGCAAACTAGCGGGGTCCGTTAATACGCAGTATTTT. This encodes CASKLAGSVNTQYF. The chain employs TRBV2 and TRBJ2-3; 10 bases agree with TRBD2. In germline, CDR1 is SNHLY, CDR2 FYNNEI. V dropped 7 bases and J dropped 7; count of bases not matched to a gene: 8. The CDR3 covers 14 residues.

The sample holds a few counts of this clonotype. V is TRBV11-2 and J is TRBJ2-1; 7 bases are shared with TRBD2. Germline-derived CDR1 and CDR2 are SGHAT and FQNNGV. The V segment lost 0 bases and the J segment 3 bases; nucleotides outside the gene matches: 5. The CDR3 loop spans 16 amino acids. The CDR3 here is CASSLEGGGVYNEQFF. The CDR3 nucleotides read TGTGCCAGCAGCTTAGAGGGGGGGGGGGTCTACAATGAGCAGTTCTTC. Combining the CDR3 with reference TRBV11-2 and TRBJ2-1 gives the whole variable domain EAGVAQSPRYKIIEKRQSVAFWCNPISGHATLYWYQQILGQGPKLLIQFQNNGVVDDSQLPKDRFSAERLKGVDSTLKIQPAKLEDSAVYLCASSLEGGGVYNEQFFGPGTRLTVL.

V is TRBV7-2 and J is TRBJ1-2; possibly TRBD1 for D (6 bases). The CDR3 covers 14 residues. Germline V gives CDR1 SGHTA, CDR2 FQGNSA. The V gene lost 4 bases and the J gene lost 8 bases, with 17 bases spanning the gap. The CDR3 nucleotides are TGTGCCAGCAGCTCAACACAGGGTTGGAAGGGCTACACCTTC. Translating it yields CASSSTQGWKGYTF.

The J gene is TRBJ2-5, the V gene TRBV7-2; D not certain. Trimming cost V 6 bases and J 5 bases, with 19 bases left between them. The length of the CDR3 is 15 residues. From germline, CDR1 is SGHTA and CDR2 FQGNSA. This CDR3 is CASRESQVWSETQYF. CDR3 sequence (DNA): TGTGCCAGCAGGGAGAGCCAGGTTTGGTCGGAGACCCAGTACTTC.

The genes are TRBV12-3 or TRBV12-4 and TRBJ1-1; TRBD1 matches 7 bases. The CDR3 has 14 amino acids. V dropped 7 bases and J dropped 4; count of bases not matched to a gene: 9. The CDR3, as DNA: TGTGCCAGCAAGAGGGGGCGCTTGGTCACTGAAGCTTTCTTT. Its translation: CASKRGRLVTEAFF.

This rearrangement joins TRBV12-3 or TRBV12-4 to TRBJ2-7, with D perhaps given as TRBD1 or TRBD2 (5 bases each). The V and J ends lost 0 bases and 7 bases respectively, with 10 bases between them. The CDR3 sequence is 13 residues long. For the CDR3, the DNA is TGTGCCAGCAGTTTAGCCCGTGAGGGGGAGCAGTACTTC. It encodes CASSLAREGEQYF.

V is TRBV6-1 and J is TRBJ1-4; 7 positions match TRBD1. Germline V gene data show CDR1 as MNHNS and CDR2 as SASEGT. The V and J ends lost 4 bases and 0 bases, in that order; junction bases with no gene match: 2. This CDR3 spans 15 amino acids. The CDR3 here is CASSGTGATNEKLFF. The CDR3 DNA reads as TGTGCCAGCAGTGGGACAGGTGCAACTAATGAAAAACTGTTTTTT.

The rearrangement uses TRBV25-1 and TRBJ2-7; 7 bases fit TRBD2. The CDR3 spans 16 residues. CDR1 and CDR2 (germline): MGHDK, SYGVNS. The V and J ends lost 5 bases and 7 bases, in that order; junction bases with no gene match: 17. In DNA, the CDR3 is TGTGCCAGCAGTCCGCGACTAGCATCTGGCTTCGAGGAGCAGTACTTC. It codes for CASSPRLASGFEEQYF.

This clonotype was seen only a few times. The chain recombines TRBV6-2 or TRBV6-3 with TRBJ2-7, with TRBD1 as a possible D gene (5 bases). The CDR3 is 15 amino acids. Trimming took off 6 bases at V and 2 bases at J, with 17 bases between the two ends. Germline-derived CDR1 and CDR2 are MNHEY and SVGEGT. CDR3 DNA sequence: TGTGCCAGCAGCCCATCACCGGACACCCCCTACGAGCAGTACTTC. It yields the protein CASSPSPDTPYEQYF.

This clonotype has only a few counts. This chain connects TRBV28 to TRBJ2-2; the D is unclear. The V gene's germline CDR1 is MDHEN and CDR2 SYDVKM. The CDR3 runs to 15 residues. Trimming took 4 bases from V and 4 from J, leaving 13 bases between them. CDR3 loop: CASSSWITSTGELFF. In nucleotides, the CDR3 is TGTGCCAGCAGTTCATGGATCACGAGCACCGGGGAGCTGTTTTTT.

This chain links TRBV20-1 with TRBJ2-7, with a possible D match to TRBD2 (6 bases). CDR1 and CDR2 (germline): DFQATT, SNEGSKA (reference sequence). CDR3 length: 16 amino acids. V was shortened by 1 base and J by 0 bases, with 16 bases between the two germline ends. CDR3 bases: TGCAGTGCTAGAGCGTCGCGGGGTCGTAACTCCTACGAGCAGTACTTC. Protein product: CSARASRGRNSYEQYF.

The J gene is TRBJ1-2, the V gene TRBV12-3 or TRBV12-4; D gene unclear. Trimming pared 1 base from V and 7 bases from J, leaving 10 bases between. CDR3 length: 13 amino acids. The CDR3 here is CASSLGTGSGYTF. The DNA for the CDR3 is TGTGCCAGCAGTTTAGGTACTGGGAGTGGCTACACCTTC.

This clonotype was seen a handful of times. The DNA for the CDR3 is TGCAGTGCTAGAGTTCTGGGTTTGGAGCAGTACTTC. Protein sequence: CSARVLGLEQYF. The chain couples TRBV20-1 to TRBJ2-7, with D hard to call. V was trimmed by 1 base and J by 7 bases, leaving 11 bases between them. There are 12 residues in the CDR3. The germline V gene has CDR1 DFQATT and CDR2 SNEGSKA (reference sequence).

There are a few counts of this clonotype. The chain recombines TRBV4-2 with TRBJ1-3; no clear D gene. This CDR3 contains 17 residues. Germline lookup yields CDR1 LGHNA and CDR2 YNFKEQ. V was pared by 0 bases and J by 1 base, with 13 bases between. The CDR3 sequence: CASSQDGTALSGNTIYF. The CDR3 DNA is TGTGCCAGCAGCCAAGATGGAACAGCTTTATCTGGAAACACCATATATTTT.

Notes on this clonotype: At one of its ends the junction is not consistent with the germline gene, which may arise from a read error. The rearrangement uses TRBV2 and TRBJ2-1; 10 nucleotides agree with TRBD1. CDR3 length: 15 residues. The germline V gene encodes CDR1 SNHLY and CDR2 FYNNEI. Written as DNA, the CDR3 is TGTGCCAGCAGTGATGCCGGGACAGGGGTCAATGAGCGGTTCTTC. It yields the protein CASSDAGTGVNERFF.

This clonotype has a single count. The chain couples TRBV5-1 to TRBJ1-4; D possibly corresponds to TRBD1 (6 bases). The CDR3 is 16 amino acids. CDR1 and CDR2 from the germline V gene are SGHRS and YFSETQ. V was trimmed by 4 bases and J by 3 bases, leaving 16 bases between them. In nucleotides, the CDR3 is TGCGCCAGCAGCCCAATGGGGACACAACCTAATGAAAAACTGTTTTTT. Amino acids: CASSPMGTQPNEKLFF.

The chain employs TRBV7-8 and TRBJ2-4; the match to TRBD2 covers 9 bases. With the DNA end fitting TRBJ2-7 better, the J assignment may be wrong. The CDR3 loop spans 16 amino acids. The germline V gene has CDR1 SGHVS and CDR2 FQNEAQ. The CDR3 nucleotides read TGTGCCAGCAGCCTTCAAGGAAGCGGGGGGACCTACGAGCAGTACTTC. It codes for CASSLQGSGGTYEQYF.

This clonotype was counted a single time. This rearrangement joins TRBV27 to TRBJ1-2; perhaps TRBD1 as D (5 bases). This CDR3 is 13 amino acids long. Per the germline V gene, CDR1 is MNHEY and CDR2 is SMNVEV (reference sequence). Trimming shortened V by 7 bases and J by 7 bases, and 16 bases separated the two germline ends. DNA for the CDR3: TGTGCCAGCACCTCTGGGGGAAGGGGTGGCTACACCTTC. It is translated as CASTSGGRGGYTF.

The table lists this clonotype with a few counts. This rearrangement joins TRBV6-6 to TRBJ1-5; D is unclear. Germline loops: CDR1 MNHNY, CDR2 SVGAGI (reference sequence). V lost 2 bases to trimming and J lost 9 bases, with 8 bases between them. This CDR3 spans 12 amino acids. The CDR3 is CASSYPQTPQHF. CDR3 DNA sequence: TGTGCCAGCAGTTACCCCCAGACGCCCCAGCATTTT.